This TCR beta chain is drawn from a study of cytomegalovirus exposure and HLA in healthy donors. CDR3 length: 16 amino acids. V was clipped by 5 bases and J by 7 bases; unmatched bases: 8. Germline V gives CDR1 SGHAT, CDR2 FQNNGV. The PCR contained 60 Vbeta and 13 Jbeta primers. Using immunoSEQ multiplex PCR, the repertoire was profiled, and TCRdb retains in-frame clones only, with some absent. The table shows around 130,000 clones, with roughly 87% occurring only once. This receptor was obtained from a woman under 30 in good health and CMV-seronegative. The chain employs TRBV11-2 and TRBJ1-6, with 10 bases lining up with TRBD1. Sequenced input: PBMCs. CDR3 sequence reads: CASSPQPGQGNSPLHF. For the CDR3, the DNA is TGTGCCAGCAGCCCTCAGCCGGGACAGGGGAATTCACCCCTCCACTTT.